The rows below give T cell receptor beta chains drawn from one sample of a study of blood T cell repertoires in COVID-19. Sequencing used immunoSEQ multiplex PCR; TCRdb keeps in-frame clones, though not all of them. This sample yields fewer than 200,000 clones, of which over 65% are seen a single time; around 3% belongs to the top ten. Source material: peripheral blood. The source is a woman over 75 with acute or convalescent COVID-19. Both conserved end residues are part of each CDR3. A D gene is named only where the DNA matches it firmly. Rows may omit the clone size; those that give it use once, few, many or a size class.

clone size	V gene	D gene	J gene	CDR3 DNA	CDR3 protein
-	TRBV30	TRBD2	TRBJ2-3	TGTGCCTCCGGACTAGCGGGAGCAGATACGCAGTATTTT	CASGLAGADTQYF
few	TRBV30	TRBD1	TRBJ2-6	TGTGCCTGGATCTCGCAGGGGGAAACGGGTACTGGGGCCAACGTCCTGACTTTC	CAWISQGETGTGANVLTF
-	TRBV11-2	-	TRBJ2-2	TGTGCCAGCAGCAGGGTGGGCAGGGAAAACACCGGGGAGCTGTTTTTT	CASSRVGRENTGELFF
-	TRBV11-3	-	TRBJ2-3	TGTGCCAGCAGCTTCGGGTTTAGCACAGATACGCAGTATTTT	CASSFGFSTDTQYF
-	TRBV12-3/TRBV12-4	-	TRBJ1-1	TGTGCCAGCAGTGGACAGCAGAACACTGAAGCTTTCTTT	CASSGQQNTEAFF
-	TRBV3-1/TRBV3-2	TRBD2	TRBJ2-7	TGTGCCAGCAGCCAAGTTAATAGCGGGACCTACGAGCAGTACTTC	CASSQVNSGTYEQYF
-	TRBV5-1	TRBD2	TRBJ2-5	TGCGCCAGCAGCCCCGGGACTAGCGGATCCCAAGAGACCCAGTACTTC	CASSPGTSGSQETQYF
-	TRBV20-1	-	TRBJ2-5	TGCAGTGCTACTAGAACGGAGACCCAGTACTTC	CSATRTETQYF
-	TRBV6-6	TRBD1	TRBJ1-5	TGTGCCAGCAGTCCCTTCGTTTTCCCGGGACAGGGGAATCAGCCCCAGCATTTT	CASSPFVFPGQGNQPQHF
-	TRBV5-1	-	TRBJ2-3	TGCGCCAGCAGCTTGGCCGGGGGTGGTGATACGCAGTATTTT	CASSLAGGGDTQYF
-	TRBV19	TRBD2	TRBJ2-1	TGTGCCAGTAGCAACCTAGCGGGAGGTTACAATGAGCAGTTCTTC	CASSNLAGGYNEQFF